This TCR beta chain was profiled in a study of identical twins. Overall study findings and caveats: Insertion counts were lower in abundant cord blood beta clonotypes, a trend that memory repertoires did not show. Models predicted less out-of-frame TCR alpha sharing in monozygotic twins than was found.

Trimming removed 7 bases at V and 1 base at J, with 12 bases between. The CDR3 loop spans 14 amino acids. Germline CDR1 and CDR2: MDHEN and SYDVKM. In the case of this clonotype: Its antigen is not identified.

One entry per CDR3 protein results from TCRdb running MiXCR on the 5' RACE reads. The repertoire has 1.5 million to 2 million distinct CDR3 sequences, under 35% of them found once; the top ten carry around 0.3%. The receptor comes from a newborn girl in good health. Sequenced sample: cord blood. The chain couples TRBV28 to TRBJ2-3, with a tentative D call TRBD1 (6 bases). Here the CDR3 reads CASTDPGGTDTQYF. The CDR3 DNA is TGTGCCAGCACTGACCCAGGGGGCACAGATACGCAGTATTTT.